Below, 20 T cell receptor beta chains from the same sample are listed, as sequenced in a study of PD-1 blockade in classical Hodgkin lymphoma. Method: immunoSEQ multiplex PCR; TCRdb's copy keeps in-frame clones and lacks some. The sample carries 17,000 or so clones, around 90% recorded once. Time point given: newly diagnosed, previously untreated cHL patient sample. The sequencing input was peripheral blood mononuclear cells (PBMCs). These receptors were obtained from a human donor with classical Hodgkin lymphoma.

The chain carries TRBV7-9 and TRBJ1-1, with D unresolved. Germline V gives CDR1 SEHNR, CDR2 FQNEAQ (reference sequence). The CDR3 totals 14 residues. V was pared by 2 bases and J by 1 base, with 8 bases between. In nucleotides, the CDR3 is TGTGCCAGCAGCTTAATGTCGGAGAACACTGAAGCTTTCTTT. Protein sequence: CASSLMSENTEAFF.

V usage is TRBV6-6 and J usage is TRBJ1-2; unclear D gene. The CDR3 totals 15 residues. Trimming took off 9 bases at V and 4 bases at J, with 21 bases between the two ends. Germline values: CDR1 MNHNY, CDR2 SVGAGI (reference sequence). The CDR3 sequence is CASLSNKDLAYGYTF. The CDR3 nucleotides read TGTGCCAGTCTTAGTAATAAAGATCTCGCCTATGGCTACACCTTC.

This clone appeared once. This chain links TRBV29-1 with TRBJ2-3; TRBD1 agrees at 8 bases. Per germline, CDR1 SQVTM and CDR2 ANQGSEA. With 4 bases clipped from V and 2 bases from J, the junction kept 2 bases outside the gene matches. The CDR3 has 13 amino acids. CDR3 sequence reads: CSVGTGNTDTQYF. The CDR3 region has the DNA TGCAGCGTTGGGACAGGGAACACAGATACGCAGTATTTT.

The genes are TRBV7-9 and TRBJ1-2, with D possibly being TRBD1 (6 bases). Germline V gene sequence: CDR1 SEHNR, CDR2 FQNEAQ (reference sequence). This CDR3 has 15 residues. V shed 1 base and J shed 4 bases, with 13 bases lying between them. DNA for the CDR3: TGTGCCAGCAGCTTAGAACCGGGGGCCGGCTATGGCTACACCTTC. It specifies CASSLEPGAGYGYTF.

The gene calls are TRBV6-6 and TRBJ1-1; no firm D call. Germline V gene lookup returns CDR1 MNHNY and CDR2 SVGAGI (reference sequence). This CDR3 has 11 amino acids. Trimming shortened V by 9 bases and J by 8 bases, and 13 bases separated the two germline ends. The CDR3 DNA is TGTGCCAGTCTTAGGGCCTCCGAAGCTTTCTTT. Its protein product is CASLRASEAFF.

The chain carries TRBV4-1 and TRBJ1-3, with D perhaps TRBD1 (6 bases). CDR1 MGHRA and CDR2 YSYEKL come from the germline V gene. The CDR3 has 15 amino acids. Trimming removed 0 bases at V and 2 bases at J, with 8 bases between. The CDR3, as DNA: TGCGCCAGCAGCCAAGACGACAGGACTGGAAACACCATATATTTT. Amino acids: CASSQDDRTGNTIYF.

The gene calls are TRBV18 and TRBJ2-2, with a possible D match to TRBD1 (6 bases). V was shortened by 3 bases and J by 5 bases, with 13 bases between the two germline ends. CDR3 size: 15 residues. Germline V lookup: CDR1 KGHSH, CDR2 LQKENI. CDR3 in amino acids: CASSPYDRSTGELFF. The CDR3 DNA reads as TGTGCCAGCTCACCCTACGACAGGTCGACCGGGGAGCTGTTTTTT.

The chain has TRBV2 and TRBJ1-4; D perhaps matches TRBD1 (5 bases). Germline CDR1 reads SNHLY; CDR2 reads FYNNEI. V dropped 9 bases and J dropped 7 bases, with 15 bases sitting between them. The CDR3 loop spans 13 amino acids. The CDR3 here is CARAGQRGEKLFF. DNA of the CDR3: TGTGCCAGGGCGGGGCAGAGAGGTGAAAAACTGTTTTTT.

V is TRBV4-2 and J is TRBJ2-7; 7 bases fit TRBD1. Germline-derived CDR1 and CDR2 are LGHNA and YNFKEQ. J was trimmed by 2 bases and V by 1 base; bases with no gene match: 5. There are 15 residues in the CDR3. The CDR3, as DNA: TGTGCCAGCAGCCAAGGTCCAGGGGGTCCCTACGAGCAGTACTTC. Residues: CASSQGPGGPYEQYF.

V and J are TRBV28 and TRBJ2-7; the match to TRBD1 covers 7 bases. Germline V gene sequence: CDR1 MDHEN, CDR2 SYDVKM. This CDR3 region has 13 residues. The V gene end was trimmed by 5 bases and the J gene end by 4 bases; junction bases not matched to a gene: 5. The CDR3 protein is CASSRPGGYEQYF. In DNA, the CDR3 is TGTGCCAGCAGTCGCCCAGGGGGATACGAGCAGTACTTC.

The CDR3 spells CASSQDETGRYGYTF. The CDR3 nucleotides read TGCGCCAGCAGCCAAGATGAAACAGGGCGCTATGGCTACACCTTC. J is TRBJ1-2 and V is TRBV4-3; D may be TRBD1 (6 bases). The CDR3 consists of 15 residues. Germline V gives CDR1 LGHNA, CDR2 YSLEER. V lost 0 bases, J lost 4 bases, and 12 bases lay in between.

This clone has only one observation. The chain joins TRBV6-1 to TRBJ2-5; no reliable D call. The CDR3 extends over 13 amino acids. V lost 6 bases and J lost 3, with 11 bases in between. CDR1 and CDR2 from the germline V gene are MNHNS and SASEGT. In DNA, the CDR3 is TGTGCCAGCAGGATGGGTAGCAAAGAGACCCAGTACTTC. Its translation is CASRMGSKETQYF.

V and J are TRBV4-1 and TRBJ2-3; the D is unclear. Germline V gene lookup returns CDR1 MGHRA and CDR2 YSYEKL. Trimming took off 0 bases at V and 5 bases at J, with 12 bases between the two ends. The CDR3 is made up of 15 amino acids. DNA of the CDR3: TGCGCCAGCAGCCAAGATTTCGGGCCGGGAGATACGCAGTATTTT. Protein: CASSQDFGPGDTQYF.

The chain combines TRBV29-1 with TRBJ1-5; tentatively, D is TRBD1 (5 bases). This CDR3 has 13 residues. CDR1 and CDR2 from the germline V gene are SQVTM and ANQGSEA. Deletions cut 6 bases from V and 5 bases from J, with 14 bases between. In DNA, the CDR3 is TGCAGCGTCGGGACTACGGGGGATCAGCCCCAGCATTTT. This translates into CSVGTTGDQPQHF.

This sequence joins TRBV11-2 and TRBJ2-7; possibly TRBD2 for D (5 bases). Germline CDR1 is SGHAT and CDR2 is FQNNGV. The CDR3 extends over 14 amino acids. V was shortened by 1 base and J by 6 bases, with 13 bases between the two germline ends. The CDR3 here is CASSLGTLVGEQYF. CDR3 DNA: TGTGCCAGCAGCTTAGGAACACTAGTAGGCGAGCAGTACTTC.

The J gene is TRBJ2-7, the V gene TRBV7-2, with 11 bases aligning to TRBD1. This CDR3 region has 13 residues. V lost 5 bases, J lost 7 bases, and 4 bases stayed unmatched. In germline, CDR1 is SGHTA, CDR2 FQGNSA. CDR3 DNA: TGTGCCAGCAGCCCCGGGACAGGGGGGGAGCAGTACTTC. It yields the protein CASSPGTGGEQYF.

The chain employs TRBV25-1 and TRBJ2-1; 7 bases are shared with TRBD1. The junction had 7 bases not matched to a gene; V was cut back by 5 bases and J by 6 bases. In germline, CDR1 is MGHDK, CDR2 SYGVNS. The CDR3 totals 14 residues. The CDR3 loop is CASSSGQAFNEQFF. The CDR3 coding sequence is TGTGCCAGCAGTTCCGGACAGGCGTTCAATGAGCAGTTCTTC.

V and J are TRBV30 and TRBJ1-2; 10 bases line up with TRBD1. The CDR3 has 14 amino acids. Germline lookup yields CDR1 GTSNPN and CDR2 SVGIG (reference sequence). Trimming removed 1 base from V and 2 bases from J; junction bases left unmatched: 1. The CDR3 sequence: CAWSGGQGNYGYTF. The DNA for the CDR3 is TGTGCCTGGAGTGGGGGACAGGGGAACTATGGCTACACCTTC.

The V gene is TRBV2, the J gene TRBJ1-4, with D hard to call. The CDR3 consists of 13 residues. Germline CDR1 and CDR2: SNHLY and FYNNEI. Trimming removed 5 bases at V and 7 bases at J, with 11 bases between. CDR3 region: CASSTDGSEKLFF. In DNA form, the CDR3 reads TGTGCCAGCAGTACGGACGGAAGTGAAAAACTGTTTTTT.

The chain joins TRBV28 to TRBJ1-5; a weak D match, TRBD1 (5 bases). V lost 6 bases and J lost 6, with 24 bases in between. This CDR3 has 17 residues. CDR1 and CDR2 from the germline V gene are MDHEN and SYDVKM. In nucleotides, the CDR3 is TGTGCCAGCAGAACACAAGTAAGCGGGGGAAACGGTCAGCCCCAGCATTTT. The encoded protein is CASRTQVSGGNGQPQHF.